The clone carrying this T cell receptor beta chain was detected a few times. Its target is unknown. The data belong to a study of naive and memory T cell subsets. Germline V gives CDR1 KGHSH, CDR2 LQKENI. The CDR3 length is 14 residues. Trimming cost V 5 bases and J 5 bases; bases outside gene matches: 9. Findings and caveats of the study: Naive repertoires, especially CD8, held a few larger clonotypes, possibly memory cells re-expressing CD45RA. Naive and memory repertoire findings lacked a ground truth for validation. In CD4 and CD8 cells, diversity dropped from naive through EMRA. In naive cells, over 85% of TCR sequences were seen only once.

Two oligonucleotides, mixed equimolar, formed the beta constant-region primer covering TRBC1 and TRBC2. The ligated cDNA underwent four PCR rounds using SP2 and nested alpha and beta constant-region primers. Each CDR3 protein is one row after TCRdb ran MiXCR on the UMI-ligation and nested PCR reads. The table has about 150,000 distinct CDR3 sequences, over 20% seen once. The source material was naive CD4+ T cells from blood. The chain links TRBV18 to TRBJ2-7, with 7 bases fitting TRBD1. The sequence derives from a human donor in good health. The CDR3 protein is CASSSDRFSDEQYF. The CDR3 bases are TGTGCCAGCTCATCGGACAGGTTTAGCGACGAGCAGTACTTC. Using reference TRBV18 and TRBJ2-7 for the parts outside the CDR3, the full variable domain is NAGVMQNPRHLVRRRGQEARLRCSPMKGHSHVYWYRQLPEEGLKFMVYLQKENIIDESGMPKERFSAEFPKEGPSILRIQQVVRGDSAAYFCASSSDRFSDEQYFGPGTRLTVT.